These 16 T cell receptor beta chains came from one sample sequenced in a study of spatial heterogeneity in lung cancer. Time point described: sample taken at primary tumor resection. Without sorting, whole RNA was sequenced from tumor, nontumor lung or frozen PBMC. TCRdb passed the 5' RACE reads through MiXCR, listing each CDR3 protein once. The data show approximately 6,900 distinct CDR3 sequences, 4.5% to 6.5% seen once. The input for sequencing was normal lung tissue next to the tumor, taken at surgery. These receptors all stem from a female donor with early-stage non-small cell lung cancer.

This clonotype was observed many times. Since the library was made to target alpha chains, this beta chain is a stray read and its abundance is not meaningful. The gene calls are TRBV7-3 and TRBJ2-1, with TRBD2 matching 8 bases. V shed 2 bases, J shed 8 bases, and the junction held 2 bases outside the gene matches. Germline V gene sequence: CDR1 SGHTA, CDR2 FQGTGA. CDR3 length: 13 residues. CDR3 in amino acids: CASSLGTRDEQFF. The CDR3 region has the DNA TGTGCCAGCAGCTTAGGGACTAGGGATGAGCAGTTCTTC.

This clonotype is medium-sized within its sample. This beta chain is an unintended read in a library built for alpha chains; its size means little. V and J are TRBV9 and TRBJ2-2; 7 nucleotides align to TRBD2. Trimming removed 4 bases from V and 6 bases from J; junction bases left unmatched: 12. This CDR3 region has 16 residues. Germline V CDR1 and CDR2: SGDLS, YYNGEE. CDR3 DNA: TGTGCCAGCAGCCCGCGGACTAGTTCTAAAGCCGGGGAGCTGTTTTTT. It translates to CASSPRTSSKAGELFF.

Sample share makes this clonotype medium-sized. The size of this beta chain means little, since it is a stray read in a library made for alpha chains. The chain recombines TRBV28 with TRBJ2-3; TRBD1 agrees at 9 bases. This CDR3 has 15 amino acids. J was trimmed by 3 bases and V by 6 bases; bases with no gene match: 7. Germline V gene data show CDR1 as MDHEN and CDR2 as SYDVKM. The CDR3 nucleotides are TGTGCCAGCAGCCTTAGGACAGGGGCGACAGATACGCAGTATTTT. Protein: CASSLRTGATDTQYF.

This clonotype was detected many times. This beta chain appears as a stray read in a library generated for alpha chains; its size is not informative. The rearrangement joins TRBV3-1 to TRBJ2-1; 10 bases fit TRBD2. This CDR3 is 14 amino acids long. The trim removed 8 bases at V and 8 bases at J, leaving 9 bases unmatched. Germline CDR1 and CDR2: LGHDT and YNNKEL (reference sequence). CDR3 DNA sequence: TGTGCCAGCGGACCGGGACTAGCGTTCGATGAGCAGTTCTTC. Amino acids: CASGPGLAFDEQFF.

This clonotype has at least ten counts. This beta chain came through as a stray read in a library set up for alpha chains, and its size says little. The gene calls are TRBV27 and TRBJ1-1; D is uncertain. V was cut by 8 bases and J by 1 base, with 14 bases left in between. The germline V gene has CDR1 MNHEY and CDR2 SMNVEV (reference sequence). The CDR3 is made up of 14 amino acids. The CDR3 nucleotides are TGTGCCAGCCTATCCACGGTCACGAACACTGAAGCTTTCTTT. This sequence encodes CASLSTVTNTEAFF.

This clonotype qualifies as medium-sized. A library prepared for alpha chains yielded this beta chain as an off-target read; its size is of little meaning. The chain recombines TRBV5-1 with TRBJ2-7, with D perhaps matching TRBD2 (5 bases). Between the trimmed V and J ends, which lost 0 bases and 5 bases, there was a span of 15 bases. This CDR3 has 15 amino acids. Germline V CDR1 and CDR2: SGHRS, YFSETQ. CDR3: CASSLGGGSQDEQYF. The DNA of the CDR3 is TGCGCCAGCAGCTTGGGCGGTGGGAGCCAGGACGAGCAGTACTTC.

By its share, this clonotype is medium-sized. This beta chain was picked up by a library intended for alpha chains and is off target, so its count carries little meaning. The V call is TRBV29-1, the J call TRBJ2-5, with a tentative D call TRBD2 (6 bases). Germline assignment: CDR1 SQVTM and CDR2 ANQGSEA. The V and J ends lost 3 bases and 3 bases respectively, with 11 bases between them. This CDR3 spans 13 amino acids. For the CDR3, the DNA is TGCAGCGTTGAGTTTCCGGGGGAAGAGACCCAGTACTTC. This encodes CSVEFPGEETQYF.

This clonotype is medium-sized (0.01 to 0.1%) by share. A library made for alpha chains picked up this beta chain off target, so its size means little. This chain uses TRBV7-3 with TRBJ2-3, with 7 nucleotides matching TRBD1. The CDR3 has 12 amino acids. The ends lost 5 bases at V and 8 bases at J; junction bases unmatched: 4. Germline values: CDR1 SGHTA, CDR2 FQGTGA. The CDR3: CASSRGGGTQYF. In nucleotides, the CDR3 is TGTGCCAGCAGCCGAGGGGGCGGTACGCAGTATTTT.

This clonotype qualifies as medium-sized. A library made for alpha chains picked up this beta chain off target, so its size means little. The chain employs TRBV6-1 and TRBJ2-1; D possibly corresponds to TRBD2 (6 bases). The CDR3 spans 13 residues. V was trimmed by 7 bases and J by 9 bases, leaving 16 bases between them. Germline V gives CDR1 MNHNS, CDR2 SASEGT. Here the CDR3 DNA reads TGTGCCAGCAACCCGACTAGTTCCGGTGAGCAGTTCTTC. It is translated as CASNPTSSGEQFF.

This clonotype showed up just a few times. The library was designed around alpha chains, so this beta chain is a stray read whose abundance carries little weight. This chain joins TRBV20-1 and TRBJ1-2; possible D gene TRBD1, 6 bases. The CDR3 consists of 14 residues. V lost 0 bases to trimming and J lost 6 bases, with 14 bases between them. CDR1 is DFQATT and CDR2 is SNEGSKA in the germline V gene (reference sequence). This chain's CDR3 is CSARDFTGLDGYTF. CDR3 nucleotide sequence: TGCAGTGCTAGAGACTTTACAGGGCTGGATGGCTACACCTTC.

This clonotype occurred many times. This beta chain turned up in a library designed for alpha chains; as an off-target read, its abundance says little. The gene calls are TRBV28 and TRBJ1-6; D remains ambiguous. V was shortened by 7 bases and J by 2 bases, with 12 bases between the two germline ends. The CDR3 covers 15 residues. Germline V gene lookup returns CDR1 MDHEN and CDR2 SYDVKM. In DNA, the CDR3 is TGTGCCAGCACCCCGGGAGGTCCCTATAATTCACCCCTCCACTTT. As protein: CASTPGGPYNSPLHF.

By share of the sample, this clonotype is medium-sized. This beta chain came through as a stray read in a library set up for alpha chains, and its size says little. V gene TRBV20-1 combines with J gene TRBJ1-2; 11 nucleotides line up with TRBD1. Trimming removed 3 bases from V and 4 bases from J; junction bases left unmatched: 7. The CDR3 covers 15 residues. CDR1 and CDR2 from the germline V gene are DFQATT and SNEGSKA (reference sequence). In DNA, the CDR3 is TGCAGTGCTAGGGCGGCGGGGACAGGGGGCTATGGCTACACCTTC. Translating gives CSARAAGTGGYGYTF.

Remarks on this clonotype: Within a library made for alpha chains, this beta chain is off target, and its count is uninformative. V usage is TRBV4-2 and J usage is TRBJ1-2; possibly TRBD1 for D (5 bases). The CDR3 is 13 residues long. The V gene lost 3 bases and the J gene lost 7 bases, with 12 bases spanning the gap. Looked up from germline, CDR1 is LGHNA and CDR2 is YNFKEQ. CDR3 loop: CASSQFLGGGYTF. CDR3 coding DNA: TGTGCCAGCAGCCAGTTTTTGGGGGGTGGCTACACCTTC.

Remarks on this clonotype: With the library built for alpha chains, this beta chain is off target and its frequency is not meaningful. The V and J genes are TRBV2 and TRBJ1-5; TRBD1 agrees at 7 bases. This CDR3 has 14 residues. The germline V gene encodes CDR1 SNHLY and CDR2 FYNNEI. J gave up 5 bases and V 2 bases, and 3 bases lay outside the gene matches. Here the CDR3 DNA reads TGTGCCAGCAGTGAACAGGGGGGGGATCAGCCCCAGCATTTT. Translating it yields CASSEQGGDQPQHF.

The table lists this clonotype with many counts. The library was prepared for alpha chains; this beta chain is a stray read, so its frequency means little. The J gene is TRBJ2-7, the V gene TRBV12-3 or TRBV12-4; D gene ambiguous. V lost 1 base, J lost 6 bases, and 13 bases lay in between. CDR3 length: 14 amino acids. CDR3 DNA sequence: TGTGCCAGCAGTTTAGACAGCCTGGCTGGCGAGCAGTACTTC. It specifies CASSLDSLAGEQYF.

With regard to this clonotype: Found in a library prepared for alpha chains, this beta chain is an off-target read, and its abundance has little meaning. This CDR3 reads CAWSVRGPVPDTQYF. CDR3 nucleotide sequence: TGTGCCTGGAGTGTACGAGGCCCGGTCCCAGATACGCAGTATTTT. J is TRBJ2-3 and V is TRBV30; no reliable D call. V lost 0 bases, J lost 4 bases, and 14 bases lay in between. The CDR3 runs 15 residues. Germline V gene data show CDR1 as GTSNPN and CDR2 as SVGIG (reference sequence).